These T cell receptor beta chains were read from a single sample in a study of shared T cell receptors in the human thymus. Measured with immunoSEQ multiplex PCR; TCRdb has only the in-frame clones, and not every one. Of approximately 400,000 clones in the sample, 95% were seen once. The sequenced sample was thymocytes. All receptors come from a human donor. The CDR3 runs from the conserved cysteine through the conserved F or W. Fields, in order: clone size, V gene, D gene, J gene, CDR3 protein, CDR3 DNA. A D gene is named only where the DNA matches it firmly. Only part of the rows carry a size: once, few, many, or a class if the clone is expanded.

-	TRBV7-9	-	TRBJ1-2	CASSKTDSRFSYGYTF	TGTGCCAGCAGCAAAACCGACAGTAGGTTTAGCTATGGCTACACCTTC
once	TRBV2	TRBD2	TRBJ2-2	CASSETSGLAGVNTGELFF	TGTGCCAGCAGTGAAACGTCGGGACTAGCGGGAGTTAACACCGGGGAGCTGTTTTTT
-	TRBV7-8	TRBD2	TRBJ2-2	CASSWDYHTGELFF	TGTGCCAGCAGCTGGGACTACCACACCGGGGAGCTGTTTTTT
-	TRBV5-5	TRBD2	TRBJ2-7	CASSSVPTSGRSSYEQYF	TGTGCCAGCAGCTCGGTTCCTACTAGCGGGAGGAGCTCCTACGAGCAGTACTTC
-	TRBV6-1	TRBD2	TRBJ2-3	CASSEKRGAQYF	TGTGCCAGCAGTGAAAAACGGGGGGCGCAGTATTTT
-	TRBV19	-	TRBJ2-3	CASSFNTGRSHATDTQYF	TGTGCCAGTAGTTTCAACACCGGACGGTCCCACGCCACAGATACGCAGTATTTT
-	TRBV9	TRBD2	TRBJ2-1	CASSIWTSGYNEQFF	TGTGCCAGCAGCATATGGACTAGCGGGTACAATGAGCAGTTCTTC
-	TRBV30	-	TRBJ2-1	CAWLPSVSSYNEQFF	TGTGCCTGGCTCCCTAGCGTGAGCTCCTACAATGAGCAGTTCTTC
-	TRBV5-3	-	TRBJ1-1	CARSSVGNTEAFF	TGTGCCAGAAGCTCCGTCGGGAACACTGAAGCTTTCTTT
-	TRBV4-2	-	TRBJ1-1	CASSQGPLNTEAFF	TGTGCCAGCAGCCAAGGACCCCTGAACACTGAAGCTTTCTTT
-	TRBV27	-	TRBJ1-1	CASSSLTGPPPKDTEAFF	TGTGCCAGCAGTTCCTTGACAGGACCCCCCCCCAAGGACACTGAAGCTTTCTTT
-	TRBV5-4	TRBD2	TRBJ2-7	CAMHPGLAEYEQYF	TGTGCCATGCATCCGGGACTAGCGGAATACGAGCAGTACTTC
-	TRBV6-6	TRBD1	TRBJ2-7	CASSYGQGAGEQYF	TGTGCCAGCAGTTACGGGCAGGGGGCGGGCGAGCAGTACTTC
-	TRBV6-5	-	TRBJ2-1	CASTGSYNEQFF	TGTGCCAGCACAGGATCGTACAATGAGCAGTTCTTC
-	TRBV14	-	TRBJ2-2	CASSQKFSGENTGELFF	TGTGCCAGCAGCCAGAAGTTTAGCGGAGAGAACACCGGGGAGCTGTTTTTT
-	TRBV27	-	TRBJ2-1	CASSPPSRFPQYEQFF	TGTGCCAGCAGTCCTCCGTCGAGATTCCCACAATATGAGCAGTTCTTC
-	TRBV30	TRBD1	TRBJ2-2	CAWSVQPGGGKGGELFF	TGTGCCTGGAGTGTACAACCAGGGGGCGGAAAGGGCGGGGAGCTGTTTTTT